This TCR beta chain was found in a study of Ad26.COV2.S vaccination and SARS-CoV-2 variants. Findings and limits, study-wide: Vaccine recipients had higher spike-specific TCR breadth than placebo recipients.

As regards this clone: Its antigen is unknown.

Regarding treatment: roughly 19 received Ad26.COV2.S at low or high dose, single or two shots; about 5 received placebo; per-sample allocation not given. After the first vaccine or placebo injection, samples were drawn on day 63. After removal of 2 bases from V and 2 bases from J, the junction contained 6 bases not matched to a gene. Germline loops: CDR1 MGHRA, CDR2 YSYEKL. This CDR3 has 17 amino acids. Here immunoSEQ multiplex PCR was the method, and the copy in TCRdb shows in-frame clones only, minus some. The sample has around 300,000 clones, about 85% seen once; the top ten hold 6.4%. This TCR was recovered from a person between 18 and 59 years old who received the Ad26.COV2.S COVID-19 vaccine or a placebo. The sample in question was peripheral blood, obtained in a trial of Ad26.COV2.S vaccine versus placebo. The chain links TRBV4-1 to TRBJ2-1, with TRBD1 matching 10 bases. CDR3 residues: CASSQPTGTGAYNEQFF. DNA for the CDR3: TGCGCCAGCAGCCAACCTACCGGGACAGGGGCCTACAATGAGCAGTTCTTC.